Listed here are 30 T cell receptor beta chains from one sample, sequenced in a study of CD8+ T cells in alopecia areata. Sequencing used cDNA as its template, made by extracting RNA and reverse transcribing it. Sequencing was performed with immunoSEQ multiplex PCR; in TCRdb, only in-frame clones are kept and a portion is missing. The repertoire holds 150,000 or so clones, with 45% to 60% as singletons. The specimen was CD4+ T cells sorted from blood. These receptors originate from a human donor with alopecia areata.

This clone showed up just a few times. This chain links TRBV6-5 with TRBJ2-2, with 8 positions matching TRBD2. This CDR3 spans 14 amino acids. Germline V gives CDR1 MNHEY, CDR2 SVGAGI. The V and J ends lost 7 bases and 3 bases, in that order; junction bases with no gene match: 4. The CDR3 bases are TGTGCCAGCAAGGGACTAGGGGACACCGGGGAGCTGTTTTTT. This encodes CASKGLGDTGELFF.

The chain joins TRBV7-2 to TRBJ1-2; possibly TRBD1 for D (5 bases). Trimming stripped 1 base from V and 6 bases from J, with 6 bases between. The CDR3 consists of 12 residues. Germline CDR1 reads SGHTA; CDR2 reads FQGNSA. CDR3 protein: CASSLDRNGYTF. The CDR3, as DNA: TGTGCCAGCAGCTTAGACAGGAATGGCTACACCTTC.

This chain connects TRBV7-3 to TRBJ1-2, with a possible D match to TRBD1 (5 bases). The germline V gene encodes CDR1 SGHTA and CDR2 FQGTGA. V gave up 2 bases and J gave up 3 bases, with 13 bases separating them. The CDR3 sequence is 15 residues long. CDR3 nucleotides: TGTGCCAGCAGCTTACGCGGGGGTTCAGACTATGGCTACACCTTC. Translation gives CASSLRGGSDYGYTF.

V is TRBV29-1 and J is TRBJ2-7, with 9 bases fitting TRBD1. Germline-derived CDR1 and CDR2 are SQVTM and ANQGSEA. V lost 4 bases and J lost 4; bases outside the gene matches: 5. The CDR3 sequence is 13 residues long. The CDR3 DNA reads TGCAGCGTTGTAAAGGACAGGGGATACGAGCAGTACTTC. Its translation: CSVVKDRGYEQYF.

Only a few counts were recorded for this clone. The genes are TRBV4-1 and TRBJ1-2, with D maybe TRBD1 (6 bases). In germline, CDR1 is MGHRA, CDR2 YSYEKL. The CDR3 runs to 18 residues. The V gene lost 3 bases and the J gene lost 0 bases, with 20 bases spanning the gap. The CDR3 sequence is CASSQRTVNSPSNYGYTF. CDR3 DNA: TGCGCCAGCAGCCAGCGGACAGTTAACTCCCCCTCTAACTATGGCTACACCTTC.

V usage is TRBV27 and J usage is TRBJ1-2; TRBD1 is a possible D gene (6 bases). The V end lost 3 bases, the J end lost 6 bases, and 14 bases lay between the germline ends. Germline lookup yields CDR1 MNHEY and CDR2 SMNVEV (reference sequence). The CDR3 loop spans 14 amino acids. The CDR3, as DNA: TGTGCCAGCAGTTTGCGTCAGGGGAGAAATGGCTACACCTTC. Translating it yields CASSLRQGRNGYTF.

Only a few counts were recorded for this clone. The DNA for the CDR3 is TGTGCCAGCAGCGAGTCAGGGAGGTCCCAGTACTTC. Its protein product is CASSESGRSQYF. The V gene is TRBV2, the J gene TRBJ2-5, with D possibly matching TRBD2 (6 bases). Trimming stripped 6 bases from V and 9 bases from J, with 14 bases between. Germline V gives CDR1 SNHLY, CDR2 FYNNEI. This CDR3 is built from 12 residues.

V usage is TRBV30 and J usage is TRBJ2-1; 8 positions agree with TRBD2. Germline V gene data show CDR1 as GTSNPN and CDR2 as SVGIG (reference sequence). V shed 2 bases, J shed 11 bases, and the junction held 5 bases outside the gene matches. The CDR3 runs to 12 residues. This CDR3 is CAWSPGGVKQFF. The CDR3 DNA follows: TGTGCCTGGAGTCCCGGGGGGGTGAAGCAGTTCTTC.

This clone was detected only a few times. The rearrangement joins TRBV7-3 to TRBJ2-3; D not certain. The CDR3 consists of 14 residues. Trimming took 7 bases from V and 0 from J, leaving 11 bases between them. Germline values: CDR1 SGHTA, CDR2 FQGTGA. CDR3 DNA: TGTGCCAGCAAATTAGCCCCTAGCACAGATACGCAGTATTTT. Protein sequence: CASKLAPSTDTQYF.

The rearrangement uses TRBV9 and TRBJ2-2, with D tentatively TRBD1 (6 bases). V was clipped by 3 bases and J by 4 bases, with 16 bases between them. The CDR3 loop spans 16 amino acids. Germline values: CDR1 SGDLS, CDR2 YYNGEE. The CDR3 DNA is TGTGCCAGCAGCGGACGCCAGGGGCCTCGCACCGGGGAGCTGTTTTTT. This codes for CASSGRQGPRTGELFF.

This clone turned up a few times. The gene calls are TRBV2 and TRBJ2-7, with a possible D match to TRBD2 (6 bases). Trimming took off 3 bases at V and 2 bases at J, with 14 bases between the two ends. The CDR3 runs 15 residues. Germline-derived CDR1 and CDR2 are SNHLY and FYNNEI. The CDR3 is CASSDLPSAAYEQYF. The CDR3 region has the DNA TGTGCCAGCAGTGACCTGCCTAGCGCGGCCTACGAGCAGTACTTC. The full variable domain, with the rest looked up from reference TRBV2 and TRBJ2-7, is EPEVTQTPSHQVTQMGQEVILRCVPISNHLYFYWYRQILGQKVEFLVSFYNNEISEKSEIFDDQFSVERPDGSNFTLKIRSTKLEDSAMYFCASSDLPSAAYEQYFGPGTRLTVT.

This clone was picked up a small number of times. The V gene is TRBV28, the J gene TRBJ2-3, with 7 bases matching TRBD2. This CDR3 has 16 residues. CDR1 and CDR2 (germline): MDHEN, SYDVKM. With V trimmed by 4 bases and J by 1 base, 8 bases remained unmatched. The CDR3 region has the DNA TGTGCCAGCAGTTCCGCGGCTGCGGGGGGCACAGATACGCAGTATTTT. It yields the protein CASSSAAAGGTDTQYF.

V usage is TRBV27 and J usage is TRBJ1-1; D not resolved. The CDR3 has 13 residues. Germline CDR1 is MNHEY and CDR2 is SMNVEV (reference sequence). The germline V and J ends were trimmed by 3 bases and 2 bases, with 7 bases remaining between them. CDR3 amino acids: CASSFKGNTEAFF. The CDR3 bases are TGTGCCAGCAGTTTCAAAGGAAACACTGAAGCTTTCTTT.

V is TRBV20-1 and J is TRBJ1-1; D gene unclear. The germline V gene has CDR1 DFQATT and CDR2 SNEGSKA (reference sequence). This CDR3 has 11 residues. V lost 3 bases and J 13 bases, leaving 15 bases between the germline ends. CDR3 coding DNA: TGCAGTGCTAGTGGGGTCCCTATGGATTTCTTT. Its protein product is CSASGVPMDFF.

Only a few counts were recorded for this clone. This CDR3 reads CASSLRDTQYF. The CDR3 nucleotides read TGTGCCAGCAGCTTGCGAGATACGCAGTATTTT. The J gene is TRBJ2-3, the V gene TRBV7-2; D is unresolved. Germline CDR1 reads SGHTA; CDR2 reads FQGNSA. The germline V and J ends were trimmed by 3 bases and 5 bases, with 3 bases remaining between them. CDR3 length: 11 amino acids.

The chain employs TRBV10-3 and TRBJ2-7; no reliable D call. The V end lost 0 bases, the J end lost 1 base, and 7 bases lay between the germline ends. From germline, CDR1 is ENHRY and CDR2 SYGVKD. The CDR3 extends over 14 amino acids. The CDR3 spells CAISESRSSYEQYF. CDR3 DNA: TGTGCCATCAGTGAGTCGCGCTCTTCCTACGAGCAGTACTTC.

The gene calls are TRBV29-1 and TRBJ2-1; 8 bases match TRBD2. This CDR3 comprises 12 residues. Germline trimming cut 4 bases from V and 6 bases from J; bases unmatched to any gene: 2. Germline CDR1 is SQVTM and CDR2 is ANQGSEA. CDR3 bases: TGCAGCGTTGCGGGAGGGGTCAATGAGCAGTTCTTC. Its translation is CSVAGGVNEQFF.

This clone has only one observation. The rearrangement uses TRBV30 and TRBJ2-3, with 13 bases that match TRBD2. Germline-derived CDR1 and CDR2 are GTSNPN and SVGIG (reference sequence). This CDR3 has 17 amino acids. V lost 2 bases to trimming and J lost 3 bases; unmatched junction nucleotides: 8. CDR3 region: CAWSRVWTSGSTDTQYF. The CDR3 DNA is TGTGCCTGGAGTCGCGTCTGGACTAGCGGGAGTACAGATACGCAGTATTTT.

This clone occurred a few times. Mismatch with germline at one junction end may stem from a read error. The J gene is TRBJ2-5, the V gene TRBV7-8; TRBD2 is a possible D gene (5 bases). The germline V gene has CDR1 SGHVS and CDR2 FQNEAQ. This CDR3 has 13 residues. CDR3 residues: CASSLALAETQYF. DNA for the CDR3: TGTGCCAGCAGCCTAGCCCTGGCCGAGACCCAGTACTTC.

The rearrangement joins TRBV20-1 to TRBJ2-7, with D perhaps TRBD1 or TRBD2 (5 bases each). Germline-derived CDR1 and CDR2 are DFQATT and SNEGSKA (reference sequence). Between the trimmed V and J ends, which lost 4 bases and 7 bases, there was a span of 11 bases. This CDR3 is built from 11 residues. CDR3 loop: CSATGRGEQYF. DNA of the CDR3: TGCAGTGCTACAGGGAGAGGGGAGCAGTACTTC.

The chain is built from TRBV9 and TRBJ2-1; D is undetermined. Germline CDR1 and CDR2: SGDLS and YYNGEE. CDR3 length: 12 residues. With 4 bases removed from V and 9 bases from J, the gap between germline ends came to 11 bases. The CDR3, as DNA: TGTGCCAGCAGCCGCAGTTTGAGTGAGCAGTTCTTC. Translation gives CASSRSLSEQFF.

V is TRBV6-5 and J is TRBJ2-4; 7 bases map to TRBD2. There are 12 residues in the CDR3. The V and J ends lost 5 bases and 8 bases, in that order; junction bases with no gene match: 3. CDR1 is MNHEY and CDR2 is SVGAGI in the germline V gene. This CDR3 is CASSRGSDIQYF. CDR3 sequence (DNA): TGTGCCAGCAGTCGCGGGAGTGACATTCAGTACTTC.

CDR3 sequence (DNA): TGCGCCAGCAGCCAATCACCTGTTGGGACAGATAATGAAAAACTGTTTTTT. This translates into CASSQSPVGTDNEKLFF. The chain links TRBV4-1 to TRBJ1-4; 7 positions match TRBD1. The CDR3 is made up of 17 amino acids. V shed 2 bases and J 4 bases; nucleotides not matched to a gene: 10. CDR1 and CDR2 from the germline V gene are MGHRA and YSYEKL.

This clone was detected a few times. The chain has TRBV4-1 and TRBJ2-7; 7 bases match TRBD1. Losses at the gene ends were 4 bases for V and 0 bases for J; bases not matched to a gene: 15. Germline lookup yields CDR1 MGHRA and CDR2 YSYEKL. The length of the CDR3 is 18 residues. CDR3 DNA sequence: TGCGCCAGCAGCCCCTTACAGGGATTCCGGGACAGCTCCTACGAGCAGTACTTC. Translating it yields CASSPLQGFRDSSYEQYF.

This chain uses TRBV15 with TRBJ2-3; 8 bases align to TRBD1. Germline values: CDR1 LNHNV, CDR2 YYDKDF (reference sequence). The CDR3 is 15 residues long. The junction had 6 bases not matched to a gene; V was cut back by 2 bases and J by 5 bases. CDR3 in amino acids: CATSRRTGPGDTQYF. In DNA form, the CDR3 reads TGTGCCACCAGCAGAAGGACAGGGCCGGGAGATACGCAGTATTTT. The whole variable domain, filled in from reference TRBV15 and TRBJ2-3, reads DAMVIQNPRYQVTQFGKPVTLSCSQTLNHNVMYWYQQKSSQAPKLLFHYYDKDFNNEADTPDNFQSRRPNTSFCFLDIRSPGLGDTAMYLCATSRRTGPGDTQYFGPGTRLTVL.

This clone has more than one count but fewer than ten. This rearrangement joins TRBV29-1 to TRBJ1-2; D remains ambiguous. This CDR3 spans 11 amino acids. The V gene's germline CDR1 is SQVTM and CDR2 ANQGSEA. The V end was cut by 5 bases, the J end by 1 base, with 5 bases between. CDR3: CSVFINYGYTF. The CDR3 nucleotides are TGCAGCGTTTTTATTAACTATGGCTACACCTTC.

The V and J genes are TRBV28 and TRBJ2-5; D is ambiguous. The germline V and J ends were trimmed by 4 bases and 5 bases, with 14 bases remaining between them. The CDR3 is 14 amino acids. CDR1 is MDHEN, CDR2 SYDVKM, per germline. CDR3 in amino acids: CASSSDRTRETQYF. CDR3 in DNA: TGTGCCAGCAGTTCAGATCGTACCCGGGAGACCCAGTACTTC. Complete variable domain (other parts from reference TRBV28 and TRBJ2-5): DVKVTQSSRYLVKRTGEKVFLECVQDMDHENMFWYRQDPGLGLRLIYFSYDVKMKEKGDIPEGYSVSREKKERFSLILESASTNQTSMYLCASSSDRTRETQYFGPGTRLLVL.

The CDR3 here is CASRRGAYEQYF. The CDR3 nucleotides read TGTGCCAGCAGGCGAGGGGCTTACGAGCAGTACTTC. This chain connects TRBV6-5 to TRBJ2-7, with D perhaps given as TRBD1 or TRBD2 (5 bases each). The germline V gene has CDR1 MNHEY and CDR2 SVGAGI. V was shortened by 6 bases and J by 4 bases, with 10 bases between the two germline ends. The CDR3 covers 12 residues.

This clone was recorded a few times. This chain connects TRBV29-1 to TRBJ2-3, with 7 bases matching TRBD1. V dropped 5 bases and J dropped 4; count of bases not matched to a gene: 6. This CDR3 spans 13 amino acids. Germline V gives CDR1 SQVTM, CDR2 ANQGSEA. The DNA of the CDR3 is TGCAGCGTTCGCGACAGGGTACCAGATACGCAGTATTTT. This encodes CSVRDRVPDTQYF.

This clone was seen a few times. The CDR3 region has the DNA TGTGCCAGCAGGCAATTGGGTTCCACTGAAGCTTTCTTT. Amino acids: CASRQLGSTEAFF. This chain uses TRBV7-8 with TRBJ1-1; D remains ambiguous. Germline V gives CDR1 SGHVS, CDR2 FQNEAQ. Trimming cost V 6 bases and J 4 bases, with 12 bases left between them. The CDR3 consists of 13 residues.